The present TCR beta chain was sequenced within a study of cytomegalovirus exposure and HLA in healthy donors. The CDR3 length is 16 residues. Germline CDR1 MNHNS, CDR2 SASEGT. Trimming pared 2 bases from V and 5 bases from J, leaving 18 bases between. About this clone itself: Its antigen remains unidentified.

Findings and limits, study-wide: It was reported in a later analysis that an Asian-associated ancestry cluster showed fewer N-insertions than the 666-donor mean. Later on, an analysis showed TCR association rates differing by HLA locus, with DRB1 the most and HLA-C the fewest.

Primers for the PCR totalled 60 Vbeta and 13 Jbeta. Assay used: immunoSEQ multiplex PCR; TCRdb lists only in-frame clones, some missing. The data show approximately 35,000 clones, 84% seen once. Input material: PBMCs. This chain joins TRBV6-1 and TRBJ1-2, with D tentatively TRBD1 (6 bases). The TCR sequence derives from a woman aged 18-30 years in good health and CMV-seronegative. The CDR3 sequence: CASSERMGTPFYGYTF. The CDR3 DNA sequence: TGTGCCAGCAGTGAACGAATGGGGACACCATTTTATGGCTACACCTTC.